One T cell receptor (beta chain) is described in this entry. These data originate in a study of CD8 T cells in ankylosing spondylitis. CDR1 is DFQATT and CDR2 is SNEGSKA in the germline V gene (reference sequence). The V gene lost 2 bases and the J gene lost 0 bases, with 20 bases spanning the gap. This CDR3 has 17 amino acids. Using its own MiXCR run on the 5' RACE reads, TCRdb lists one record per CDR3 protein. The sample includes hundreds of thousands of distinct CDR3 sequences, approximately 22% of them seen just once. The genes are TRBV20-1 and TRBJ2-7; D is perhaps TRBD2 (6 bases). The sequencing input was blood, either unsorted or a sorted T cell fraction (not recorded which). This sequence was found in a male donor with ankylosing spondylitis or in good health (not recorded which). The DNA of the CDR3 is TGCAGTGCTAGACGGCCTACCCGGGACTTTAGCTCCTACGAGCAGTACTTC. Protein: CSARRPTRDFSSYEQYF.